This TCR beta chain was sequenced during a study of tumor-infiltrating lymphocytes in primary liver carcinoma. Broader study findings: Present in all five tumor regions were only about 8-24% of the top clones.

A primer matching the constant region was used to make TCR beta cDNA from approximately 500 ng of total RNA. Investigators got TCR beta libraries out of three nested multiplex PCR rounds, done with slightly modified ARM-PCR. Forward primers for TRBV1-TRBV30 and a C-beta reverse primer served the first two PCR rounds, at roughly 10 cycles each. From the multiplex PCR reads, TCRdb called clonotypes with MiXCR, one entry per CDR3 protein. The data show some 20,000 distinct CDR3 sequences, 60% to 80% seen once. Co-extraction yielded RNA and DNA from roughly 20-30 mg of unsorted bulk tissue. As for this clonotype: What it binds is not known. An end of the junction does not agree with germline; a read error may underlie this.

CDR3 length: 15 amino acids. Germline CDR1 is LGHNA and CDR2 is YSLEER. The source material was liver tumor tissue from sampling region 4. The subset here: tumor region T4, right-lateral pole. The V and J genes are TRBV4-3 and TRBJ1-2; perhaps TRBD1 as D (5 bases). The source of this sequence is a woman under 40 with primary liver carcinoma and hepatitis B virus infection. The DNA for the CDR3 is TGCGCCAGTAACCAAGAGATTCAGGGTAACTATGGCTACACTTTC. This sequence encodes CASNQEIQGNYGYTF.